This entry features one TCR beta chain sequence. Its antigen is undetermined. Germline V gene data show CDR1 as LNHDA and CDR2 as SQIVND (reference sequence). Trimming stripped 3 bases from V and 0 bases from J, with 12 bases between. The CDR3 is made up of 15 amino acids. Generated by immunoSEQ multiplex PCR, the TCRdb table keeps only in-frame clones and is missing some. The sample lists around 95,000 clones, around 90% occurring once. The record originates from a study of T cell responses to AZD1222 COVID-19 vaccine. Study-level information: Recipients boosted at about 4 weeks or about 12 weeks are pooled.

General study findings and limits: Without day 14 samples, only post-peak T cell repertoires were studied.

The source material was peripheral blood, sampled on day 0 of AZD1222 vaccination. This receptor was obtained from an adult in good health. V and J are TRBV19 and TRBJ2-7; D is ambiguous. CDR3 sequence (DNA): TGTGCCAGTAGTATCTTAGTGGGCATCTCCTACGAGCAGTACTTC. Translating gives CASSILVGISYEQYF.